This T cell receptor (beta chain) derives from a study of beta chain features in type 1 diabetes. The entirety of the isolated RNA underwent reverse transcription, so expressed TCRB transcripts were sequenced. TCRdb's table, derived via immunoSEQ multiplex PCR, lists solely in-frame clones and lacks some. The table shows 330,000 or so clones, with around 15% occurring only once. This clone was found a few times. Different DNA sequences within this sample yield the same CDR3. The clonotype comes from a man aged 30-40 years in good health. Source material: central memory CD4+ T cells from blood.

The DNA of the CDR3 is TGTGCCAGCAGTGAGAAAGGAGGCTATGGCTACACCTTC. This codes for CASSEKGGYGYTF. This chain uses TRBV2 with TRBJ1-2; D unresolved. This CDR3 is built from 13 residues. The V end was cut by 3 bases, the J end by 4 bases, with 9 bases between. Germline values: CDR1 SNHLY, CDR2 FYNNEI.